This TCR beta chain emerged from a study of blood T cell repertoires in COVID-19 (dated by TCRdb to the early 2020s). Notes on the research overall: Collaborator samples came from the United States, Italy and Spain and covered acute and convalescent phases of COVID-19. The prospective study material was composed of cDNA or gDNA derived from T cells, B-cell-depleted T cells, or PBMCs. Deeply sampled blood TCRbeta repertoires from subjects exposed to, actively infected with, or recovered from COVID-19 were included in the dataset. The repertoires were made available in a free public database intended to serve as a resource for research on the immune response to SARS-CoV-2. Samples were obtained from the ongoing ImmuneRACE study (first 160 participants) and from over 1,000 subjects provided by 6 global collaborators. The sample metadata nearly always contained a de-identified subject ID, COVID-19 status, age in years and sex. Where HLA class I and class II types were available, the types were taken from metadata supplied by the sample provider, not from assay-based typing.

TCRbeta CDR3 regions were amplified from genomic DNA by means of the immunoSEQ Assay, a bias-controlled multiplex PCR. The original methods were these. Nucleated cell counts per sample were estimated from amplification of reference gene primers within the assay. Sequence reads were collapsed and filtered to measure the absolute abundance of every unique TCRbeta CDR3 rearrangement. For each sample, productive Simpson clonality was calculated as the square root of Simpson's diversity index over productive rearrangements. The table comes from immuneACCESS by way of TCRdb, which keeps in-frame sequences with V and J called. Part of the clones is missing from these tables; in studies checked, under half for an unresolved V gene and the rest for unknown reasons. The V and J calls and the clone size are those of that table, but D and trimming were determined from the DNA. Across this sample there are roughly 250,000 clones, with about nine tenths seen only once. Under 3% of the sample belongs to the ten largest clones.

The table lists this clone with a few counts. The clone's antigen remains unknown. Qualities for individual bases were not recorded, and no much larger clone is one base off. Study-level results and caveats: The quantity of clinical and demographic metadata differed by source and by participant and was supplied without curation.

Enrolling through a virtual design, the prospective study's participants ranged in age from about 18 to 100 years and lived across about two dozen United States geographic areas. In the prospective study, participants were assigned to cohorts based on the clinical history participants reported in a screening survey and a study questionnaire. In the prospective study, mobile phlebotomists collected whole blood, serum and a nasopharyngeal or oropharyngeal swab from each participant. Participants in the prospective study had the option to provide additional blood draws and questionnaires over a roughly 2-month period. Before DNA extraction, prospective study blood samples were shipped either frozen or at room temperature. CDR1 and CDR2 were assigned from the germline V gene as MNHEY and SVGEGT. Trimming costs V 2 bases and J 5 bases, and their ends lie 7 bases apart. From its cysteine to its phenylalanine, the CDR3 spans 12 amino acids. Left in the record is the CDR3 DNA by itself, 36 bases read in frame from the first base.

The origin of this receptor is a woman aged 35 to 49 with acute COVID-19. Sequenced: PBMCs or T cells enriched from blood (not recorded which). The rearranged segments are TRBV6-2 or TRBV6-3 and TRBJ2-7; the D gene is not confidently resolved. The CDR3 reads as follows: CASSYGANEQYF. The nucleotide sequence is given as TGTGCCAGCAGTTACGGAGCCAACGAGCAGTACTTC.